One and the same sample provided the 13 T cell receptor beta chains below, sequenced in a study of shared clonotypes between healthy human individuals. This table comes from immunoSEQ multiplex PCR, and its TCRdb copy is limited to in-frame clones, with some not included. The sample has approximately 650,000 clones, roughly 95% seen once. Terminally differentiated effector memory CD45RA+ cells were left out of the naive CD8 fraction, which was CD45RO-negative and positively selected for CCR7. The specimen sequenced was naive CD8+ T cells sorted from blood. All receptors come from a woman in her thirties in good health.

This clone appeared a few times. The rearrangement links TRBV5-4 to TRBJ2-3; TRBD2 might be the D (5 bases). Trimming left V 1 base short and J 6 bases short, with 12 bases between. The CDR3 runs 14 residues. CDR1 is SGHNT and CDR2 is YYREEE in the germline V gene (reference sequence). This CDR3 is CASSLIGSGDTQYF. CDR3 DNA sequence: TGTGCCAGCAGCTTGATTGGTTCGGGGGATACGCAGTATTTT.

With respect to this clone: The sample contains more than one DNA sequence encoding this CDR3. The chain is built from TRBV27 and TRBJ2-2; D ambiguous. The CDR3 has 12 amino acids. The ends were cut back, 2 bases at V and 5 bases at J, with 3 bases in the middle. Germline loops: CDR1 MNHEY, CDR2 SMNVEV (reference sequence). The CDR3, as DNA: TGTGCCAGCAGTTTACGAACCGGGGAGCTGTTTTTT. It is translated as CASSLRTGELFF.

The genes are TRBV5-1 and TRBJ2-3; tentative D call: TRBD1 (6 bases). There are 16 residues in the CDR3. Trimming removed 4 bases from V and 1 base from J, with 16 bases in between. Germline V gene data show CDR1 as SGHRS and CDR2 as YFSETQ. This CDR3 is CASSPSEDRRTDTQYF. CDR3 nucleotide sequence: TGCGCCAGCAGCCCTAGTGAGGACAGACGCACAGATACGCAGTATTTT.

V and J are TRBV7-8 and TRBJ2-5, with 14 positions matching TRBD2. The CDR3 has 18 amino acids. Per germline, CDR1 SGHVS and CDR2 FQNEAQ. With V trimmed by 4 bases and J by 2 bases, 9 bases remained unmatched. CDR3 amino acids: CASSSGLAGASLQETQYF. The DNA of the CDR3 is TGTGCCAGCAGCTCGGGACTAGCGGGAGCATCCCTACAAGAGACCCAGTACTTC.

The V call is TRBV7-6, the J call TRBJ1-5, with D uncertain. The germline V gene encodes CDR1 SGHVS and CDR2 FNYEAQ. CDR3 length: 18 residues. The V and J ends lost 1 base and 1 base respectively, with 17 bases between them. The CDR3: CASSLGSGVSASNQPQHF. CDR3 nucleotide sequence: TGTGCCAGCAGCTTAGGTTCGGGCGTAAGCGCCAGCAATCAGCCCCAGCATTTT.

Details on this clone: One junction end disagrees with the germline gene, perhaps due to a read error. The identical CDR3 is also encoded by other nucleotide sequences in the sample. The chain carries TRBV19 and TRBJ2-7; 7 bases match TRBD1. The CDR3 totals 13 residues. CDR1 is LNHDA and CDR2 is SQIVND in the germline V gene (reference sequence). CDR3 amino acids: CASSIGTAYEQYF. The CDR3 region has the DNA TGTGCCAGTAGCATAGGGACAGCTTACGAGCAGTACTTC.

In regard to this clone: In the same sample, other DNA sequences code for this CDR3. The chain has TRBV9 and TRBJ2-7; 7 bases fit TRBD2. CDR3 length: 14 residues. The V segment lost 0 bases and the J segment 2 bases; nucleotides outside the gene matches: 2. The germline V gene encodes CDR1 SGDLS and CDR2 YYNGEE. The CDR3 sequence: CASSVGGGTYEQYF. The CDR3 DNA is TGTGCCAGCAGCGTAGGGGGAGGGACCTACGAGCAGTACTTC.

This sequence joins TRBV28 and TRBJ2-7, with TRBD1 identical over 9 bases. Trimming took 4 bases from V and 13 from J; bases not matched to a gene: 8. CDR1 is MDHEN, CDR2 SYDVKM, per germline. The CDR3 is 12 amino acids. CDR3 bases: TGTGCCAGCAGTTCATCACCGGGACAGGGTTACTTC. Its translation: CASSSSPGQGYF.

V gene TRBV28 combines with J gene TRBJ2-7; D unresolved. Trimming shortened V by 8 bases and J by 5 bases, and 7 bases separated the two germline ends. The CDR3 totals 10 residues. Germline loops: CDR1 MDHEN, CDR2 SYDVKM. CDR3 sequence reads: CASGVHEQYF. CDR3 nucleotides: TGTGCCAGCGGCGTGCACGAGCAGTACTTC.

The chain's CDR3 is CASSQVSGANVLTF. In DNA form, the CDR3 reads TGTGCCAGCAGTCAGGTGTCCGGGGCCAACGTCCTGACTTTC. The chain is built from TRBV27 and TRBJ2-6; D is uncertain. Germline values: CDR1 MNHEY, CDR2 SMNVEV (reference sequence). This CDR3 region has 14 residues. The V end was cut by 5 bases, the J end by 4 bases, with 9 bases between.

In regard to this clone: The sample contains more than one DNA sequence encoding this CDR3. The chain uses TRBV9 and TRBJ2-7; D assignment may be TRBD1 or TRBD2 (5 bases each). Germline CDR1 SGDLS, CDR2 YYNGEE. CDR3 length: 15 residues. V lost 0 bases and J 0 bases, leaving 10 bases between the germline ends. Here the CDR3 reads CASSVGTGGSYEQYF. In DNA, the CDR3 is TGTGCCAGCAGCGTAGGTACAGGAGGCTCCTACGAGCAGTACTTC.

This chain connects TRBV7-8 to TRBJ2-7, with 9 bases aligning to TRBD1. J was trimmed by 3 bases and V by 7 bases; bases with no gene match: 16. The CDR3 runs 17 residues. Germline V lookup: CDR1 SGHVS, CDR2 FQNEAQ. CDR3 region: CASTRFATGTGNYEQYF. As DNA, the CDR3 is TGTGCCAGCACCCGATTCGCGACCGGGACAGGGAACTACGAGCAGTACTTC.

This rearrangement joins TRBV2 to TRBJ2-1; 10 bases are shared with TRBD2. Germline V gives CDR1 SNHLY, CDR2 FYNNEI. The length of the CDR3 is 16 residues. The V and J ends lost 1 base and 7 bases, in that order; junction bases with no gene match: 7. The CDR3 coding sequence is TGTGCCAGCAGTGAAGTTCCTAGCGGGAGTCTGAATGAGCAGTTCTTC. This translates into CASSEVPSGSLNEQFF.